A single sample is the source of the 32 T cell receptor beta chains below, sequenced in a study of response to subunit inactivated influenza vaccine. TCRdb itself ran the RT-PCR reads through MiXCR, one entry per CDR3 protein. The table has fewer than 800,000 distinct CDR3 sequences, 15% to 19% seen once. Sequenced here: PBMCs from blood, sampled 12 days after vaccination. Source of these receptors: a man aged 50 to 60 who received an inactivated influenza vaccine.

The sample holds many counts of this clonotype. The rearrangement links TRBV6-5 to TRBJ1-1, with 9 nucleotides matching TRBD1. Germline V CDR1 and CDR2: MNHEY, SVGAGI. The trim removed 0 bases at V and 5 bases at J, leaving 1 base unmatched. The CDR3 totals 14 residues. CDR3 sequence: CASSYSGQGTEAFF. For the CDR3, the DNA is TGTGCCAGCAGTTACTCGGGACAGGGAACTGAAGCTTTCTTT.

The chain couples TRBV7-2 to TRBJ1-2; the D is unclear. The germline V and J ends were trimmed by 5 bases and 4 bases, with 11 bases remaining between them. The CDR3 has 13 amino acids. Germline V lookup: CDR1 SGHTA, CDR2 FQGNSA. The DNA for the CDR3 is TGTGCCAGCAGCGTGGATTCGGGCTATGGCTACACCTTC. The encoded protein is CASSVDSGYGYTF.

Only a few counts were recorded for this clonotype. The chain joins TRBV5-1 to TRBJ2-2, with TRBD2 identical over 11 bases. V lost 4 bases and J lost 5; bases outside the gene matches: 1. Germline loops: CDR1 SGHRS, CDR2 YFSETQ. This CDR3 is 14 amino acids long. For the CDR3, the DNA is TGCGCCAGCAGCCGGACTAGCGGGACCGGGGAGCTGTTTTTT. This encodes CASSRTSGTGELFF.

Only a few counts were recorded for this clonotype. V gene TRBV29-1 combines with J gene TRBJ1-1; TRBD1 agrees at 7 bases. This CDR3 contains 12 residues. Unmatched junction bases numbered 2, after V lost 7 bases and J lost 0 bases. In germline, CDR1 is SQVTM, CDR2 ANQGSEA. The CDR3 coding sequence is TGCAGCGGGGGACAGCTGAACACTGAAGCTTTCTTT. The encoded protein is CSGGQLNTEAFF.

This clonotype was recorded a few times. The J gene is TRBJ2-5, the V gene TRBV4-2; TRBD2 matches 15 bases. Germline CDR1 and CDR2: LGHNA and YNFKEQ. Unmatched junction bases numbered 5, after V lost 4 bases and J lost 5 bases. CDR3 length equals 16 residues. In DNA, the CDR3 is TGTGCCAGCAGCCCCTGGACTAGCGGGGGGGGGGAGACCCAGTACTTC. Encoded protein: CASSPWTSGGGETQYF.

The genes are TRBV4-2 and TRBJ1-4; maybe TRBD1 (5 bases). The CDR3 extends over 16 amino acids. V lost 0 bases to trimming and J lost 3 bases, with 11 bases between them. The V gene's germline CDR1 is LGHNA and CDR2 YNFKEQ. CDR3: CASSQEKWTSNEKLFF. The CDR3 coding sequence is TGTGCCAGCAGCCAAGAAAAATGGACATCTAATGAAAAACTGTTTTTT.

This clonotype appeared many times. This rearrangement joins TRBV5-1 to TRBJ2-1, with D perhaps TRBD1 or TRBD2 (8 bases each). This CDR3 has 20 residues. V shed 0 bases and J shed 4 bases, with 26 bases lying between them. The germline V gene encodes CDR1 SGHRS and CDR2 YFSETQ. The CDR3: CASSLVGLATGGVNYNEQFF. The CDR3 nucleotides read TGCGCCAGCAGCTTGGTAGGACTAGCCACAGGGGGGGTCAATTACAATGAGCAGTTCTTC.

The J gene is TRBJ2-5, the V gene TRBV20-1, with a weak D call TRBD2 (6 bases). This CDR3 spans 13 amino acids. CDR1 and CDR2 from the germline V gene are DFQATT and SNEGSKA (reference sequence). With 5 bases removed from V and 3 bases from J, the gap between germline ends came to 13 bases. Here the CDR3 reads CSAGSGLKETQYF. CDR3 DNA sequence: TGCAGTGCTGGATCGGGACTTAAAGAGACCCAGTACTTC.

The rearrangement uses TRBV6-2 or TRBV6-3 and TRBJ2-7, with a weak D call TRBD1 (5 bases). V shed 6 bases and J shed 6 bases, with 6 bases lying between them. CDR3 length: 10 residues. Germline assignment: CDR1 MNHEY and CDR2 SVGEGT. CDR3 nucleotide sequence: TGTGCCAGCAGAGGGGCCGAGCAGTACTTC. The encoded protein is CASRGAEQYF.

This clonotype turned up a few times. The rearrangement joins TRBV5-1 to TRBJ2-4; D gene uncertain. The germline CDR1 and CDR2 sequences are SGHRS and YFSETQ. The CDR3 runs 13 residues. V shed 4 bases and J shed 7 bases, with 12 bases lying between them. The CDR3 protein is CASSPPAGNIQYF. The CDR3 DNA follows: TGCGCCAGCAGCCCCCCGGCCGGGAACATTCAGTACTTC.

This clonotype was observed a handful of times. V gene TRBV5-6 combines with J gene TRBJ1-2; D is ambiguous. The germline V gene encodes CDR1 SGHDT and CDR2 YYEEEE. V dropped 0 bases and J dropped 8 bases, with 14 bases sitting between them. The length of the CDR3 is 14 residues. CDR3 DNA sequence: TGTGCCAGCAGCTTGGGTACCACCTCGGCGGGCTACACCTTC. Encoded protein: CASSLGTTSAGYTF.

The V gene is TRBV11-1, the J gene TRBJ1-1; 7 positions match TRBD1. The ends lost 3 bases at V and 1 base at J; junction bases unmatched: 5. Germline lookup yields CDR1 SGHAT and CDR2 FQDESV (reference sequence). The CDR3 extends over 15 amino acids. CDR3 sequence: CASSFAGTENTEAFF. The CDR3 bases are TGTGCCAGCAGCTTCGCCGGGACAGAGAACACTGAAGCTTTCTTT.

A few counts support this clonotype. The J gene is TRBJ2-4, the V gene TRBV5-1, with 8 bases that match TRBD1. The germline CDR1 and CDR2 sequences are SGHRS and YFSETQ. V was pared by 4 bases and J by 7 bases, with 7 bases of the junction left unmatched. This CDR3 region has 14 residues. Here the CDR3 DNA reads TGCGCCAGCAGCACCGGACAGGGCGGGAACATTCAGTACTTC. Translated: CASSTGQGGNIQYF.

This clonotype showed up many times. The chain links TRBV5-1 to TRBJ2-7, with a possible D match to TRBD1 (6 bases). V was trimmed by 3 bases and J by 2 bases, leaving 12 bases between them. The CDR3 loop spans 14 amino acids. Germline V gene lookup returns CDR1 SGHRS and CDR2 YFSETQ. DNA for the CDR3: TGCGCCAGCAGCTCCCCGGACAGACCCTACGAGCAGTACTTC. Amino acids: CASSSPDRPYEQYF.

V gene TRBV12-3 or TRBV12-4 combines with J gene TRBJ2-1, with 9 bases aligning to TRBD2. This CDR3 comprises 14 residues. V was clipped by 10 bases and J by 2 bases; unmatched bases: 6. This CDR3 reads CANSASGTYNEQFF. The CDR3 bases are TGTGCCAACAGCGCTAGCGGGACCTACAATGAGCAGTTCTTC.

The V and J genes are TRBV20-1 and TRBJ2-1; D call uncertain. The length of the CDR3 is 14 residues. From germline, CDR1 is DFQATT and CDR2 SNEGSKA (reference sequence). Trimming removed 6 bases from V and 7 bases from J, with 19 bases in between. CDR3 DNA sequence: TGCAGTGCCTTAAACCAAATCGAGGTTAATGAGCAGTTCTTC. Its protein product is CSALNQIEVNEQFF.

CDR3 amino acids: CASSTRQGYTDTQYF. The CDR3 DNA reads TGCGCCAGCAGCACCCGACAGGGCTACACAGATACGCAGTATTTT. V is TRBV5-1 and J is TRBJ2-3; TRBD1 agrees at 7 bases. Trimming at V came to 4 bases and at J to 2 bases, leaving 7 bases not matched to a gene. The CDR3 has 15 residues. Per the germline V gene, CDR1 is SGHRS and CDR2 is YFSETQ.

This clonotype has just a few counts. J is TRBJ2-7 and V is TRBV20-1, with D hard to call. CDR1 and CDR2 (germline): DFQATT, SNEGSKA (reference sequence). V was cut by 5 bases and J by 4 bases, with 18 bases left in between. The CDR3 contains 14 residues. The CDR3 reads CSASDGSGLYEQYF. The CDR3 DNA reads as TGCAGTGCTTCGGATGGATCCGGGCTTTACGAGCAGTACTTC.

The rearrangement links TRBV7-2 to TRBJ1-6; D not certain. The germline V gene encodes CDR1 SGHTA and CDR2 FQGNSA. V gave up 1 base and J gave up 4 bases, with 11 bases separating them. This CDR3 spans 16 amino acids. Written as DNA, the CDR3 is TGTGCCAGCAGCTTAGTTTCAGGCGTGTATAATTCACCCCTCCACTTT. This gives the protein CASSLVSGVYNSPLHF.

This clonotype was recorded a few times. The chain couples TRBV19 to TRBJ2-5, with D uncertain. This CDR3 spans 13 amino acids. The germline gives CDR1 LNHDA, CDR2 SQIVND (reference sequence). V was clipped by 5 bases and J by 3 bases, with 10 bases between them. CDR3 sequence reads: CASSDDWKETQYF. CDR3 nucleotide sequence: TGTGCCAGTAGTGACGACTGGAAAGAGACCCAGTACTTC.

The J gene is TRBJ2-7, the V gene TRBV20-1, with D possibly TRBD2 on 6 matching bases. The V end was cut by 5 bases, the J end by 7 bases, with 27 bases between. This CDR3 spans 16 amino acids. CDR1 is DFQATT, CDR2 SNEGSKA, per germline (reference sequence). This chain's CDR3 is CSAGAVVQGAAGEQYF. The CDR3 region has the DNA TGCAGTGCTGGAGCCGTGGTCCAGGGAGCGGCGGGAGAGCAGTACTTC.

V gene TRBV2 combines with J gene TRBJ2-7; 9 bases are shared with TRBD2. The CDR3 loop spans 16 amino acids. V lost 6 bases and J lost 3; bases outside the gene matches: 12. The V gene's germline CDR1 is SNHLY and CDR2 FYNNEI. As DNA, the CDR3 is TGTGCCAGCAGCCCGGAGATAGCGGGAGTAGTCTACGAGCAGTACTTC. The encoded protein is CASSPEIAGVVYEQYF.

The chain carries TRBV28 and TRBJ2-2, with unresolved D. V lost 10 bases, J lost 1 base, and 13 bases lay in between. This CDR3 has 14 residues. Looked up from germline, CDR1 is MDHEN and CDR2 is SYDVKM. The CDR3 DNA is TGTGCCACCCGTAAACAAGGGAACACCGGGGAGCTGTTTTTT. The encoded protein is CATRKQGNTGELFF.

The CDR3 loop reads CAMHTEAFF. As DNA, the CDR3 is TGTGCCATGCACACTGAAGCTTTCTTT. This chain joins TRBV10-3 and TRBJ1-1, with no clear D. Trimming left V 9 bases short and J 3 bases short, with 2 bases between. CDR3 length equals 9 residues. Germline CDR1 reads ENHRY; CDR2 reads SYGVKD.

This clonotype occurred many times. The chain uses TRBV12-3 or TRBV12-4 and TRBJ2-5; the match to TRBD1 covers 8 bases. Trimming took 6 bases from V and 7 from J; bases not matched to a gene: 7. CDR3 size: 13 residues. The DNA of the CDR3 is TGTGCCAGCAGCCCGACAGGGGTCGGGACCCAGTACTTC. It is translated as CASSPTGVGTQYF.

V and J are TRBV6-6 and TRBJ2-2; D is ambiguous. The CDR3 contains 13 residues. V lost 8 bases to trimming and J lost 5 bases, with 12 bases between them. The V gene's germline CDR1 is MNHNY and CDR2 SVGAGI (reference sequence). CDR3 region: CASLISNTGELFF. In DNA, the CDR3 is TGTGCCAGCCTCATAAGTAATACCGGGGAGCTGTTTTTT.

The V gene is TRBV2, the J gene TRBJ2-1; 7 bases line up with TRBD2. The germline gives CDR1 SNHLY, CDR2 FYNNEI. This CDR3 has 16 residues. V lost 5 bases to trimming and J lost 3 bases; unmatched junction nucleotides: 10. CDR3 nucleotides: TGTGCCAGCAGTCCCGGGACTACGGGGCACTACAATGAGCAGTTCTTC. Protein: CASSPGTTGHYNEQFF. The variable domain in full, completed from reference TRBV2 and TRBJ2-1, reads EPEVTQTPSHQVTQMGQEVILRCVPISNHLYFYWYRQILGQKVEFLVSFYNNEISEKSEIFDDQFSVERPDGSNFTLKIRSTKLEDSAMYFCASSPGTTGHYNEQFFGPGTRLTVL.

The V call is TRBV5-1, the J call TRBJ2-7; maybe TRBD1 (6 bases). V lost 6 bases, J lost 7 bases, and 17 bases lay in between. The CDR3 runs 13 residues. Germline lookup yields CDR1 SGHRS and CDR2 YFSETQ. The CDR3 DNA sequence: TGCGCCAGCAAATGGACAGCTCAGAGTGAGCAGTACTTC. It translates to CASKWTAQSEQYF.

V usage is TRBV7-2 and J usage is TRBJ2-3; 7 bases map to TRBD2. Germline V gene lookup returns CDR1 SGHTA and CDR2 FQGNSA. J was trimmed by 5 bases and V by 0 bases; bases with no gene match: 14. This CDR3 spans 18 amino acids. The CDR3 nucleotides are TGTGCCAGCAGCTTAGCCCCTAGGTGGGGGAGGGCCAAAGATACGCAGTATTTT. This translates into CASSLAPRWGRAKDTQYF. Complete variable domain (other parts from reference TRBV7-2 and TRBJ2-3): GAGVSQSPSNKVTEKGKDVELRCDPISGHTALYWYRQSLGQGLEFLIYFQGNSAPDKSGLPSDRFSAERTGGSVSTLTIQRTQQEDSAVYLCASSLAPRWGRAKDTQYFGPGTRLTVL.

This clonotype came up a few times. The chain couples TRBV4-3 to TRBJ2-1, with D hard to call. The CDR3 is 17 residues long. Germline V lookup: CDR1 LGHNA, CDR2 YSLEER. The V end lost 5 bases, the J end lost 1 base, and 18 bases lay between the germline ends. CDR3 DNA sequence: TGCGCCAGCAGCTACCTAATGATTCTCGGGTCCTACAATGAGCAGTTCTTC. Its translation: CASSYLMILGSYNEQFF.

This clonotype was seen repeatedly, ten times or more. V is TRBV7-9 and J is TRBJ1-1; 7 bases map to TRBD1. This CDR3 spans 17 amino acids. V lost 1 base to trimming and J lost 3 bases; unmatched junction nucleotides: 11. Germline CDR1 SEHNR, CDR2 FQNEAQ (reference sequence). CDR3 DNA: TGTGCCAGCAGCTTAGACCGGACAGGCCAGTACTACACTGAAGCTTTCTTT. It yields the protein CASSLDRTGQYYTEAFF.

The chain joins TRBV29-1 to TRBJ2-7, with TRBD2 as a possible D gene (6 bases). This CDR3 region has 14 residues. V lost 1 base and J lost 4, with 14 bases in between. Germline V lookup: CDR1 SQVTM, CDR2 ANQGSEA. CDR3 nucleotides: TGCAGCGTTGAAGTTACGGGGGTGCCATACGAGCAGTACTTC. It codes for CSVEVTGVPYEQYF.